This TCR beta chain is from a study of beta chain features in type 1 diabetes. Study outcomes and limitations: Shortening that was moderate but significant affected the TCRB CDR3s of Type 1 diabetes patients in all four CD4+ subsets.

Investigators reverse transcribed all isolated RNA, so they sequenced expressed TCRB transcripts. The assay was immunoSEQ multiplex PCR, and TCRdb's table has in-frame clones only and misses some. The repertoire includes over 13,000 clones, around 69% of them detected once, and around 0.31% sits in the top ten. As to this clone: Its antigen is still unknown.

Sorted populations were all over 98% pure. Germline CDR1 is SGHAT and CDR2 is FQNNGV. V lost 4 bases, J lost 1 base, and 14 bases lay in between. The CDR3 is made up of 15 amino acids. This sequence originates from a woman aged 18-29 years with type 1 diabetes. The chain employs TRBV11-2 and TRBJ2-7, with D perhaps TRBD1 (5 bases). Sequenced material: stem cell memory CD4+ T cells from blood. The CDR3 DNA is TGTGCCAGCAGCTCAGCAGGGTCCGGTTCCTACGAGCAGTACGTC. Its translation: CASSSAGSGSYEQYV.